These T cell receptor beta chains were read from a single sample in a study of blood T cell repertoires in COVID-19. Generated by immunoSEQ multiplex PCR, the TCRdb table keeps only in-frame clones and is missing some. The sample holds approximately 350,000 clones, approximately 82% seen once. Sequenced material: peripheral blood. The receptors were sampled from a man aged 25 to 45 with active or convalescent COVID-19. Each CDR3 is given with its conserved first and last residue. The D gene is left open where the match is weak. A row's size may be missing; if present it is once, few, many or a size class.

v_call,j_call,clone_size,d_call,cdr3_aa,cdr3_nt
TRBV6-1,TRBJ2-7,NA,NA,CASSDFGREQYF,TGTGCCAGCAGTGATTTCGGTCGCGAGCAGTACTTC
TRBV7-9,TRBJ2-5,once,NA,CASTSGTLETQYF,TGTGCCAGCACCTCTGGGACATTGGAGACCCAGTACTTC
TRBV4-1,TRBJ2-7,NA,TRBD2,CASSQELAGWSRHEQYF,TGCGCCAGCAGCCAAGAACTAGCGGGGTGGAGCCGTCACGAGCAGTACTTC
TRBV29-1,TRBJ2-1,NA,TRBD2,CSVTPSGGNEQFF,TGCAGCGTGACCCCCAGCGGGGGCAATGAGCAGTTCTTC
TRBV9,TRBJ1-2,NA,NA,CASSPSGLAYGYTF,TGTGCCAGCAGCCCCAGTGGCTTGGCTTATGGCTACACCTTC
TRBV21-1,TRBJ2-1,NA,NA,CARPGQGDHNEQFF,TGTGCCAGACCGGGACAGGGAGACCACAATGAGCAGTTCTTC
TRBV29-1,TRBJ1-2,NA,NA,CSVEDTGSGGYTF,TGCAGCGTTGAAGATACGGGGTCGGGTGGCTACACCTTC
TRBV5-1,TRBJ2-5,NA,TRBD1,CAGTNTGGREETQYF,TGCGCCGGAACCAACACAGGGGGAAGAGAGGAGACCCAGTACTTC
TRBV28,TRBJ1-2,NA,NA,CASSLIGGYGYTF,TGTGCCAGCAGTTTAATCGGGGGCTATGGCTACACCTTC
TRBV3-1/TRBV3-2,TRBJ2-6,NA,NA,CASSQGGWGANVLTF,TGTGCCAGCAGCCAAGGAGGGTGGGGGGCCAACGTCCTGACTTTC
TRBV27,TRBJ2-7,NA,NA,CASSFSTRPYEQYF,TGTGCCAGCAGTTTTTCGACTAGACCCTACGAGCAGTACTTC
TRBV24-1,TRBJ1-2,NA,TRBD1,CATSDWTGLGGYTF,TGTGCCACCAGTGATTGGACAGGCCTCGGGGGCTACACCTTC
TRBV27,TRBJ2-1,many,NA,CASSLFIYNEQFF,TGTGCCAGCAGTTTATTTATCTACAATGAGCAGTTCTTC
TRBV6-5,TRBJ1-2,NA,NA,CASSYSRDLGGGYTF,TGTGCCAGCAGTTACTCGCGGGACCTCGGGGGTGGCTACACCTTC
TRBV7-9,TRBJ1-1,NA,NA,CASSLSGTEAFF,TGTGCCAGCAGCTTATCAGGCACTGAAGCTTTCTTT
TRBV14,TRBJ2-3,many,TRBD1,CASSQTAGQADTQYF,TGTGCCAGCAGCCAAACCGCCGGACAGGCGGATACGCAGTATTTT
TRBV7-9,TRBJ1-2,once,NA,CASSQRGNNYGYTF,TGTGCCAGCAGCCAGAGGGGGAACAACTATGGCTACACCTTC
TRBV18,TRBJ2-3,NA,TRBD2,CASSTSGRATDTQYF,TGTGCCAGCTCCACTAGCGGGAGGGCCACAGATACGCAGTATTTT
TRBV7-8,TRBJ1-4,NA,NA,CASSSQPRGEKLFF,TGTGCCAGCAGCTCACAACCGAGAGGTGAAAAACTGTTTTTT
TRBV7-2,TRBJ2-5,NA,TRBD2,CASSLELAAETQYF,TGTGCCAGCAGCTTAGAACTAGCGGCAGAGACCCAGTACTTC
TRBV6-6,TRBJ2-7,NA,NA,CASSPRGDYEQYF,TGTGCCAGCAGTCCCAGGGGGGATTACGAGCAGTACTTC
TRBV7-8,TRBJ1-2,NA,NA,CASSPGSNYGYTF,TGTGCCAGCAGCCCCGGGTCTAACTATGGCTACACCTTC
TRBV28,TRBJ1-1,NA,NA,CASFAGGAFF,TGTGCCAGCTTCGCGGGTGGAGCTTTCTTT
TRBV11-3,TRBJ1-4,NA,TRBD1,CASSSGTGREKLFF,TGTGCCAGCAGCTCCGGGACAGGTAGAGAAAAACTGTTTTTT
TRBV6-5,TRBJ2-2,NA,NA,CASSYWGGKTPGELFF,TGTGCCAGCAGTTACTGGGGGGGCAAAACCCCCGGGGAGCTGTTTTTT
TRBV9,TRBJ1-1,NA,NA,CASGETGNTEAFF,TGTGCCAGCGGTGAGACAGGCAACACTGAAGCTTTCTTT
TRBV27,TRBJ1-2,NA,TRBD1,CASASGGRYGYTF,TGTGCCAGCGCTTCAGGGGGCCGCTATGGCTACACCTTC
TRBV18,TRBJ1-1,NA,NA,CASSPSPGENTEAFF,TGTGCCAGCTCACCATCCCCAGGGGAGAATACTGAAGCTTTCTTT
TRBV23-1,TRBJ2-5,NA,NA,CAWRRSGETQYF,TGCGCCTGGCGACGCTCCGGGGAGACCCAGTACTTC
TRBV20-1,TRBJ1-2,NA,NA,CSARSSGGYTF,TGCAGTGCTCGTTCCTCGGGGGGCTACACCTTC
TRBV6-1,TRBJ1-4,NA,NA,CASSEARTAGGEKLFF,TGTGCCAGCAGTGAAGCGCGGACTGCCGGCGGGGAAAAACTGTTTTTT
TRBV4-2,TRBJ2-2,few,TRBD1,CASSQLWRDRGTGELFF,TGTGCCAGCAGCCAACTATGGCGGGACAGGGGAACCGGGGAGCTGTTTTTT
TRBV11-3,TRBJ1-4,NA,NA,CASSVYDSNEKLFF,TGTGCCAGCAGCGTATACGACAGCAATGAAAAACTGTTTTTT
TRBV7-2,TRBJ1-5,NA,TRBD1,CASSFAGTVNQPQHF,TGTGCCAGCAGCTTTGCGGGGACAGTCAATCAGCCCCAGCATTTT
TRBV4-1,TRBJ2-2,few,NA,CASSPRGTYTGELFF,TGCGCCAGCAGCCCAAGGGGGACATACACCGGGGAGCTGTTTTTT
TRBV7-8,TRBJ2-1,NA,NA,CASSLGSGIPYNEQFF,TGTGCCAGCAGCTTAGGAAGCGGAATACCCTACAATGAGCAGTTCTTC
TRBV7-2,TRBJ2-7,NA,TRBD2,CASSLSGTSGYEQYF,TGTGCCAGCAGCTTAAGTGGGACTAGTGGCTACGAGCAGTACTTC
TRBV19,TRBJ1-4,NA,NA,CASSIGGSTNEKLFF,TGTGCCAGTAGTATAGGGGGCTCAACTAATGAAAAACTGTTTTTT